A single sample is the source of the 24 T cell receptor beta chains below, sequenced in a study of blood T cell repertoires in COVID-19. This table comes from immunoSEQ multiplex PCR, and its TCRdb copy is limited to in-frame clones, with some not included. The sample yields hundreds of thousands of clones, roughly 83% seen once. Sequencing was done on a sample of peripheral blood. The origin of the receptors is a man aged 35-49 years with acute or convalescent COVID-19.

This clone was picked up one time. The chain employs TRBV7-3 and TRBJ1-1; TRBD1 agrees at 8 bases. CDR3 size: 16 residues. Germline V gene lookup returns CDR1 SGHTA and CDR2 FQGTGA. V lost 4 bases to trimming and J lost 9 bases; unmatched junction nucleotides: 16. The CDR3: CASSSGGGTGQYQAFF. DNA of the CDR3: TGTGCCAGCAGCTCAGGGGGCGGGACAGGCCAATACCAAGCTTTCTTT.

This chain joins TRBV6-1 and TRBJ2-1; tentatively, D is TRBD2 (6 bases). Germline loops: CDR1 MNHNS, CDR2 SASEGT. Trimming took 3 bases from V and 6 from J, leaving 21 bases between them. The CDR3 covers 17 residues. CDR3 protein: CASSETSGTGGSNEQFF. The CDR3 region has the DNA TGTGCCAGCAGTGAGACGTCCGGGACTGGGGGGAGCAATGAGCAGTTCTTC.

The chain has TRBV5-1 and TRBJ1-5, with D tentatively TRBD1 (5 bases). CDR1 and CDR2 (germline): SGHRS, YFSETQ. The length of the CDR3 is 14 residues. V lost 3 bases and J lost 11, with 18 bases in between. CDR3 nucleotide sequence: TGCGCCAGCAGCTGGGGGGTAGGGGCTTCGACCCAGCATTTT. This gives the protein CASSWGVGASTQHF. The variable domain in full, completed from reference TRBV5-1 and TRBJ1-5, reads KAGVTQTPRYLIKTRGQQVTLSCSPISGHRSVSWYQQTPGQGLQFLFEYFSETQRNKGNFPGRFSGRQFSNSRSEMNVSTLELGDSALYLCASSWGVGASTQHFGDGTRLSIL.

This clone was observed a single time. The V and J genes are TRBV18 and TRBJ2-7, with a tentative D call TRBD2 (6 bases). The ends were cut back, 1 base at V and 5 bases at J, with 15 bases in the middle. The germline gives CDR1 KGHSH, CDR2 LQKENI. This CDR3 spans 15 amino acids. The CDR3 region is CASSPQDTGAHEQYF. Written as DNA, the CDR3 is TGTGCCAGCTCACCACAAGATACGGGAGCACACGAGCAGTACTTC.

The chain couples TRBV29-1 to TRBJ1-1, with TRBD1 identical over 8 bases. The CDR3 runs to 14 residues. The germline V gene encodes CDR1 SQVTM and CDR2 ANQGSEA. DNA for the CDR3: TGCAGTGCCCTCCGGACAGGGAAGGGTACTGAAGCTTTCTTT. Translation gives CSALRTGKGTEAFF.

The V gene is TRBV7-3, the J gene TRBJ2-7; 10 nucleotides match TRBD1. Germline V CDR1 and CDR2: SGHTA, FQGTGA. The V and J ends lost 5 bases and 0 bases, in that order; junction bases with no gene match: 7. The CDR3 contains 16 residues. Written as DNA, the CDR3 is TGTGCCAGCAGCCGGAGCGGGACAGGGGACTCCTACGAGCAGTACTTC. It codes for CASSRSGTGDSYEQYF.

The rearrangement uses TRBV3-1 (or the pseudogene TRBV3-2) and TRBJ2-1; D may be TRBD2 (6 bases). The length of the CDR3 is 18 residues. Per germline, CDR1 LGHDT and CDR2 YNNKEL (reference sequence). Trimming removed 5 bases at V and 7 bases at J, with 27 bases between. The CDR3 region is CASSSLRALATHRNEQFF. The CDR3 region has the DNA TGTGCCAGCAGCTCCCTTAGGGCCCTAGCGACCCATAGAAATGAGCAGTTCTTC.

This chain links TRBV7-3 with TRBJ2-3, with TRBD1 as a possible D gene (6 bases). Germline V gives CDR1 SGHTA, CDR2 FQGTGA. V was trimmed by 5 bases and J by 6 bases, leaving 12 bases between them. This CDR3 comprises 13 residues. The CDR3 DNA is TGTGCCAGCAGCCTAAACAGGGATGATACGCAGTATTTT. As protein: CASSLNRDDTQYF.

This sequence joins TRBV20-1 and TRBJ2-3; D not certain. Trimming took 3 bases from V and 0 from J, leaving 10 bases between them. Germline CDR1 DFQATT, CDR2 SNEGSKA (reference sequence). The CDR3 extends over 14 amino acids. CDR3 protein: CSASYSSSTDTQYF. CDR3 nucleotide sequence: TGCAGTGCTAGTTACAGCTCTAGCACAGATACGCAGTATTTT.

The chain has TRBV11-2 and TRBJ2-6; TRBD2 matches at 11 bases. The ends lost 0 bases at V and 4 bases at J; junction bases unmatched: 8. The germline V gene has CDR1 SGHAT and CDR2 FQNNGV. The CDR3 is made up of 19 amino acids. DNA of the CDR3: TGTGCCAGCAGCTTAGATAGTACTAGCGGGAGATCAGGGGCCAACGTCCTGACTTTC. The encoded protein is CASSLDSTSGRSGANVLTF. The full variable domain, completed using reference TRBV11-2 and TRBJ2-6, is EAGVAQSPRYKIIEKRQSVAFWCNPISGHATLYWYQQILGQGPKLLIQFQNNGVVDDSQLPKDRFSAERLKGVDSTLKIQPAKLEDSAVYLCASSLDSTSGRSGANVLTFGAGSRLTVL.

A remark on this clone: At the DNA level, this CDR3 is encoded by other sequences in the same sample as well. The chain links TRBV19 to TRBJ1-2; 7 bases line up with TRBD1. Germline lookup yields CDR1 LNHDA and CDR2 SQIVND (reference sequence). This CDR3 region has 13 residues. The V segment lost 1 base and the J segment 4 bases; nucleotides outside the gene matches: 0. CDR3 DNA: TGTGCCAGTAGTATAGCAGGGGGCTATGGCTACACCTTC. It translates to CASSIAGGYGYTF.

The genes are TRBV11-1 and TRBJ2-1, with 12 bases that match TRBD2. Germline trimming cut 5 bases from V and 5 bases from J; bases unmatched to any gene: 7. CDR1 and CDR2 from the germline V gene are SGHAT and FQDESV (reference sequence). The CDR3 consists of 16 residues. DNA of the CDR3: TGTGCCAGCAGCCCTAGGCGACTAGCGGGAGACAATGAGCAGTTCTTC. It encodes CASSPRRLAGDNEQFF.

V and J are TRBV27 and TRBJ1-2, with 7 bases identical to TRBD1. The germline CDR1 and CDR2 sequences are MNHEY and SMNVEV (reference sequence). Trimming removed 5 bases from V and 3 bases from J; junction bases left unmatched: 6. The CDR3 length is 14 residues. The CDR3 DNA is TGTGCCAGCAGTAGAAAAGACAGGGACTATGGCTACACCTTC. It is translated as CASSRKDRDYGYTF.

The chain is built from TRBV25-1 and TRBJ1-4, with a tentative D call TRBD1 (5 bases). The CDR3 length is 15 residues. Germline CDR1 and CDR2: MGHDK and SYGVNS. Trimming removed 1 base at V and 7 bases at J, with 13 bases between. In DNA, the CDR3 is TGTGCCAGCAGTGAATTTAGGGGAGGCAGTGAAAAACTGTTTTTT. Protein: CASSEFRGGSEKLFF.

The chain joins TRBV5-6 to TRBJ1-1, with D unclear. The V and J ends lost 2 bases and 3 bases respectively, with 8 bases between them. Germline V gene data show CDR1 as SGHDT and CDR2 as YYEEEE. The CDR3 runs 13 residues. The CDR3 reads CASSFVRYTEAFF. The CDR3 coding sequence is TGTGCCAGCAGCTTTGTCAGGTACACTGAAGCTTTCTTT.

The chain combines TRBV11-2 with TRBJ2-7; 9 positions agree with TRBD2. The germline CDR1 and CDR2 sequences are SGHAT and FQNNGV. The V gene end was trimmed by 0 bases and the J gene end by 12 bases; junction bases not matched to a gene: 6. This CDR3 is 13 amino acids long. The CDR3 sequence: CASSLESSGAPYF. As DNA, the CDR3 is TGTGCCAGCAGCTTAGAGTCTAGCGGGGCTCCGTACTTC.

Notes on this clone: One end of the junction fails to match germline, which may point to a read error. The chain is built from TRBV5-1 and TRBJ2-2, with 7 bases matching TRBD1. In germline, CDR1 is SGHRS, CDR2 YFSETQ. CDR3 length: 15 amino acids. The DNA for the CDR3 is TGCGCCAGCGGTAGGGCGACAGGGAACCCCGGGGAGCTGTTTTTT. It specifies CASGRATGNPGELFF. The variable domain in full, with the rest retrieved from reference TRBV5-1 and TRBJ2-2, is KAGVTQTPRYLIKTRGQQVTLSCSPISGHRSVSWYQQTPGQGLQFLFEYFSETQRNKGNFPGRFSGRQFSNSRSEMNVSTLELGDSALYLCASGRATGNPGELFFGEGSRLTVL.

This clone has only a few counts. This chain connects TRBV7-2 to TRBJ2-3, with TRBD2 matching over 11 bases. This CDR3 region has 16 residues. Trimming cost V 6 bases and J 6 bases; bases outside gene matches: 11. Per germline, CDR1 SGHTA and CDR2 FQGNSA. In nucleotides, the CDR3 is TGTGCCAGCAGTTCTAGACTAGCGGGGCCGCGGGATACGCAGTATTTT. Translation: CASSSRLAGPRDTQYF.

The rearrangement links TRBV6-6 to TRBJ2-7; the match to TRBD2 covers 8 bases. The CDR3 has 15 residues. With 4 bases clipped from V and 0 bases from J, the junction kept 5 bases outside the gene matches. CDR1 is MNHNY and CDR2 is SVGAGI in the germline V gene (reference sequence). In DNA, the CDR3 is TGTGCCAGCAGTTCCCTCGCGGGAGGCTCCTACGAGCAGTACTTC. Protein product: CASSSLAGGSYEQYF.

The rearrangement links TRBV29-1 to TRBJ1-1; 7 positions agree with TRBD1. The germline gives CDR1 SQVTM, CDR2 ANQGSEA. V lost 8 bases to trimming and J lost 1 base; unmatched junction nucleotides: 7. This CDR3 has 13 amino acids. The CDR3 is CSSYRGSNTEAFF. For the CDR3, the DNA is TGCAGCTCCTACAGGGGATCGAACACTGAAGCTTTCTTT.

The chain has TRBV28 and TRBJ2-7; 12 positions agree with TRBD2. This CDR3 comprises 14 residues. From germline, CDR1 is MDHEN and CDR2 SYDVKM. V lost 7 bases, J lost 1 base, and 2 bases stayed unmatched. The CDR3 spells CASTLAGGSYEQYF. The DNA for the CDR3 is TGTGCCAGCACACTAGCGGGAGGTTCCTACGAGCAGTACTTC.

The CDR3 region is CASSPSGSLNNEQFF. The CDR3 nucleotides are TGTGCCAGCTCACCAAGCGGGAGTCTCAACAATGAGCAGTTCTTC. The rearrangement joins TRBV18 to TRBJ2-1; 8 bases match TRBD2. This CDR3 contains 15 residues. V was pared by 2 bases and J by 5 bases, with 5 bases of the junction left unmatched. Germline V lookup: CDR1 KGHSH, CDR2 LQKENI.

This clone was counted once. The V call is TRBV6-4, the J call TRBJ2-2; 7 bases are shared with TRBD1. V dropped 6 bases and J dropped 2; count of bases not matched to a gene: 6. Per germline, CDR1 MRHNA and CDR2 SNTAGT. The CDR3 is 15 residues long. The CDR3 loop reads CASRIGTVNTGELFF. CDR3 sequence (DNA): TGTGCCAGCAGAATCGGGACAGTTAACACCGGGGAGCTGTTTTTT.

The chain is built from TRBV12-5 and TRBJ2-2; TRBD2 matches at 8 bases. J was trimmed by 6 bases and V by 0 bases; bases with no gene match: 6. CDR3 length: 16 amino acids. The germline V gene has CDR1 LGHNT and CDR2 FRNRAP. This chain's CDR3 is CASGLVSGGDAGELFF. CDR3 nucleotide sequence: TGTGCTAGTGGTTTGGTTTCGGGGGGGGACGCCGGGGAGCTGTTTTTT.